This T cell receptor beta chain is from a study of T cell responses to AZD1222 COVID-19 vaccine. V was pared by 3 bases and J by 4 bases, with 16 bases between. The germline V gene encodes CDR1 LGHDT and CDR2 YNNKEL (reference sequence). The CDR3 totals 16 residues. Only in-frame clones appear in the TCRdb table, and some are missing; sequencing was by immunoSEQ multiplex PCR. The table shows tens of thousands of clones, with roughly 90% occurring only once. Study conclusions and caveats: Unmutated variant regions are reportedly targeted by nearly half of spike-specific TCRs. The study found vaccine-associated CD4 TCRs spanning spike, dominant at 160-218 and 743-854.

This clone was seen once. Its antigen is still unknown. The TCR comes from an adult in good health. The sample here was peripheral blood, taken on day 0 of MenACWY control vaccination. The chain uses TRBV3-1 (or the pseudogene TRBV3-2) and TRBJ1-5, with a weak D call TRBD1 (5 bases). In nucleotides, the CDR3 is TGTGCCAGCAGCCACGCGGCCTCGGCAGGGAATCAGCCCCAGCATTTT. Protein sequence: CASSHAASAGNQPQHF.